This T cell receptor beta chain was captured by sequencing in a study of cytomegalovirus exposure and HLA in healthy donors. Study background: In a previous analysis, more than 90 million unique TCR beta sequences were found from roughly 200 million T cells. Of around 400 genotyped donors, 81% grouped in the Caucasian-associated ancestry cluster. General observations from the study: The authors listed some 150 TCR beta chains as cytomegalovirus-associated.

This clone was detected only once. The antigen is undetermined. Both 60 Vbeta primers and 13 Jbeta primers went into the PCR. Profiled with immunoSEQ multiplex PCR; TCRdb holds only in-frame clones, not every one. The table includes 150,000 to 200,000 clones, roughly 74% detected once. The CDR3 is made up of 15 amino acids. Germline-derived CDR1 and CDR2 are MGHRA and YSYEKL. V was shortened by 0 bases and J by 5 bases, with 10 bases between the two germline ends. Sequencing used PBMCs. The chain recombines TRBV4-1 with TRBJ1-4, with a tentative D call TRBD1 (5 bases). This TCR derives from a woman aged 25 to 39 in good health and CMV-seronegative. The CDR3 region is CASSQDWQGNEKLFF. The CDR3 bases are TGCGCCAGCAGCCAAGACTGGCAGGGAAATGAAAAACTGTTTTTT.